Ten or more counts support the clone carrying this T cell receptor (beta chain). Germline CDR1 is SGHAT and CDR2 is FQNNGV. This CDR3 has 17 amino acids. V was clipped by 1 base and J by 2 bases; unmatched bases: 10. Amplified regions were TCR beta CDR3 sequences from RNA transcripts. HTBI primers were used for first-round RT-PCR of the TCR CDR3. TCRdb re-analysed the multiplex PCR reads in MiXCR, keeping a single row per CDR3 protein. The table shows fewer than 600,000 distinct CDR3 sequences, with roughly 15% occurring only once. The entry originates in a study of T cells in Graves' hyperthyroidism and ophthalmopathy. The patients, who ranged from 18 to 65 in age, presented with newly diagnosed hyperthyroidism lasting under 2 months.

This chain links TRBV11-2 with TRBJ1-2, with 7 bases fitting TRBD1. The sequenced sample consisted of blood. This clonotype originated in a woman in her 40s with Graves' hyperthyroidism. The CDR3 spells CASSLAGRGYGNYGYTF. The CDR3 DNA sequence: TGTGCCAGCAGCTTAGCGGGCAGGGGGTACGGAAACTATGGCTACACCTTC.